What follows is one T cell receptor (beta chain) and its context. The data belong to a study of control samples from healthy donors and cancer patients. Sequencing was performed with immunoSEQ multiplex PCR; in TCRdb, only in-frame clones are kept and a portion is missing. The sample records about 410,000 clones, about 93% being singletons. The CDR3 length is 14 residues. The germline V and J ends were trimmed by 8 bases and 6 bases, with 19 bases remaining between them. Looked up from germline, CDR1 is GTSNPN and CDR2 is SVGIG (reference sequence). The specimen was PBMCs. The TCR originated in a man aged 40-50 years with head and neck cancer. The J gene is TRBJ2-2, the V gene TRBV30, with D possibly being TRBD2 (5 bases). DNA of the CDR3: TGTGCCCGGGGTGGGGAGTTGTATCCCGGGGAGCTGTTTTTT. It specifies CARGGELYPGELFF. Based on the CDR3 plus reference TRBV30 and TRBJ2-2, the full variable domain is SQTIHQWPATLVQPVGSPLSLECTVEGTSNPNLYWYRQAAGRGLQLLFYSVGIGQISSEVPQNLSASRPQDRQFILSSKKLLLSDSGFYLCARGGELYPGELFFGEGSRLTVL.